This T cell receptor beta chain was retrieved from a study of cytomegalovirus exposure and HLA in healthy donors. On the study more broadly: The approximately 120 validation repertoires used the same platform as the roughly 670 first-cohort repertoires, a later analysis reported.

This CDR3 has 18 amino acids. Germline CDR1 LGHNA, CDR2 YSLEER. Trimming cost V 0 bases and J 6 bases; bases outside gene matches: 11. Worth noting for this clone: What it binds is unknown.

Study-level results: Generally TCR sequences proved uncommon, though certain public TCRs appeared in numerous donors.

Method: immunoSEQ multiplex PCR; TCRdb's copy keeps in-frame clones and lacks some. The sample holds 100,000 or so clones, approximately 84% seen once. The specimen was PBMCs. V is TRBV4-3 and J is TRBJ2-1; 10 positions agree with TRBD2. The receptor was isolated from a man younger than 35 in good health and CMV-seropositive. The CDR3 DNA sequence: TGCGCCAGCAGCCAAGATTTGGGGCTAGCGGGAGCAAGCAATGAGCAGTTCTTC. Residues: CASSQDLGLAGASNEQFF.